The clone carrying this T cell receptor beta chain has only a few counts. Its antigen is not identified. Using its own MiXCR run on the 5' RACE reads, TCRdb lists one record per CDR3 protein. Among around 400,000 distinct CDR3 sequences, 20% to 25% were seen once, and the ten largest hold 8.5% to 9%. This sample stems from a study of T-cell memory formation after mild COVID-19. Study-wide background: The two donors had largely donor-specific TCR clusters.

Study-wide results and limits: The authors left the SARS-CoV-2 specificity of second-wave clones peaking on day 37 unconfirmed. Shrinking CD4+ clones resided mostly in CM and EM, and CD8+ ones in EMRA.

The V end was cut by 3 bases, the J end by 3 bases, with 12 bases between. Germline CDR1 reads SEHNR; CDR2 reads FQNEAQ (reference sequence). The CDR3 covers 14 residues. This clonotype originated in an adult woman who had mild COVID-19 (a few samples of this study predate the infection). Cell type and time point are not known. The sample taken for sequencing was PBMCs or a T cell subset sorted from them (not recorded which). The chain combines TRBV7-9 with TRBJ2-7; perhaps TRBD1 as D (5 bases). The CDR3 loop is CASSFAGIDYEQYF. In DNA, the CDR3 is TGTGCCAGCAGCTTCGCAGGGATAGACTACGAGCAGTACTTC.